The 21 T cell receptor beta chains below were found in one sample sequenced in a study of blood T cell repertoires in COVID-19. Produced via immunoSEQ multiplex PCR; TCRdb's table is partial and in-frame only. Here the sample spans more than 300,000 clones, less than 90% being singletons. Sequenced: PBMCs or T cells enriched from blood (not recorded which). The receptors derive from a woman aged 45-59 years who had recovered from COVID-19.

The V gene is TRBV18, the J gene TRBJ2-1; no firm D call. V shed 3 bases and J shed 0 bases, with 18 bases lying between them. This CDR3 is 18 amino acids long. The V gene's germline CDR1 is KGHSH and CDR2 LQKENI. This chain's CDR3 is CASSPPPDLASSYNEQFF. The DNA of the CDR3 is TGTGCCAGCTCACCCCCCCCCGACTTGGCAAGCTCCTACAATGAGCAGTTCTTC. Filled out from reference TRBV18 and TRBJ2-1, the complete variable domain reads NAGVMQNPRHLVRRRGQEARLRCSPMKGHSHVYWYRQLPEEGLKFMVYLQKENIIDESGMPKERFSAEFPKEGPSILRIQQVVRGDSAAYFCASSPPPDLASSYNEQFFGPGTRLTVL.

This rearrangement joins TRBV5-5 to TRBJ1-5, with TRBD1 matching over 8 bases. CDR3 size: 16 residues. Unmatched junction bases numbered 9, after V lost 4 bases and J lost 3 bases. Germline loops: CDR1 SGHKS, CDR2 YYEKEE (reference sequence). The CDR3 sequence: CASSRNGQGHNQPQHF. CDR3 nucleotides: TGTGCCAGCAGCCGTAACGGACAGGGCCACAATCAGCCCCAGCATTTT.

The chain links TRBV18 to TRBJ2-1; TRBD2 matches 8 bases. CDR1 is KGHSH, CDR2 LQKENI, per germline. There are 20 residues in the CDR3. The junction had 19 bases not matched to a gene; V was cut back by 3 bases and J by 3 bases. CDR3 bases: TGTGCCAGCTCACCTTGGGCGGGGCTAGCGGGTGCCCTGGGCTACAATGAGCAGTTCTTC. Encoded protein: CASSPWAGLAGALGYNEQFF. The variable domain in full, with the rest retrieved from reference TRBV18 and TRBJ2-1, is NAGVMQNPRHLVRRRGQEARLRCSPMKGHSHVYWYRQLPEEGLKFMVYLQKENIIDESGMPKERFSAEFPKEGPSILRIQQVVRGDSAAYFCASSPWAGLAGALGYNEQFFGPGTRLTVL.

The chain joins TRBV4-1 to TRBJ1-4; 7 bases line up with TRBD1. J gave up 7 bases and V 0 bases, and 5 bases lay outside the gene matches. This CDR3 region has 15 residues. CDR1 is MGHRA, CDR2 YSYEKL, per germline. CDR3: CASSQDMAGGEKLFF. The CDR3 bases are TGCGCCAGCAGCCAAGATATGGCAGGGGGTGAAAAACTGTTTTTT.

The gene calls are TRBV5-1 and TRBJ2-7, with D perhaps matching TRBD1 (6 bases). CDR3 length: 14 amino acids. V was pared by 6 bases and J by 6 bases, with 19 bases between. CDR1 is SGHRS, CDR2 YFSETQ, per germline. CDR3 loop: CASKIGPGDGEQYF. The CDR3 DNA reads as TGCGCCAGCAAAATCGGGCCAGGGGATGGCGAGCAGTACTTC.

The chain is built from TRBV7-6 and TRBJ1-3; no definite D call. Germline CDR1 SGHVS, CDR2 FNYEAQ. V was shortened by 5 bases and J by 0 bases, with 14 bases between the two germline ends. The CDR3 is made up of 16 amino acids. CDR3 amino acids: CASSPNRISSGNTIYF. The CDR3 nucleotides are TGTGCCAGCAGCCCTAATCGCATAAGCTCTGGAAACACCATATATTTT.

This clone was observed a few times. The rearrangement joins TRBV6-2 or TRBV6-3 to TRBJ2-7, with D possibly matching TRBD1 (5 bases). This CDR3 contains 12 residues. Trimming took 3 bases from V and 9 from J, leaving 12 bases between them. Germline values: CDR1 MNHEY, CDR2 SVGEGT. The CDR3 DNA sequence: TGTGCCAGCAGTTATAAGGACACCCCGCAGTACTTC. As protein: CASSYKDTPQYF.

The rearrangement joins TRBV7-8 to TRBJ2-7; 8 positions match TRBD2. CDR3 length equals 15 residues. Losses at the gene ends were 1 base for V and 7 bases for J; bases not matched to a gene: 9. The germline V gene has CDR1 SGHVS and CDR2 FQNEAQ. CDR3 coding DNA: TGTGCCAGCAGCTTAGTTGGTAGCGGGGTTTGGGAGCAGTACTTC. Translation: CASSLVGSGVWEQYF.

The chain combines TRBV29-1 with TRBJ2-1; D may be TRBD1 or TRBD2 (5 bases each). This CDR3 is built from 10 residues. V lost 7 bases and J lost 10, with 11 bases in between. Germline CDR1 and CDR2: SQVTM and ANQGSEA. Written as DNA, the CDR3 is TGCAGCGCGGGGACCGGGGAGCAGTTCTTC. Its protein is CSAGTGEQFF.

This chain uses TRBV19 with TRBJ1-2; TRBD1 aligns across 8 bases. The length of the CDR3 is 16 residues. Germline-derived CDR1 and CDR2 are LNHDA and SQIVND (reference sequence). With V trimmed by 4 bases and J by 3 bases, 10 bases remained unmatched. CDR3 nucleotide sequence: TGTGCCAGTAGTACCCCGGGACAGGACTCGTACTATGGCTACACCTTC. It is translated as CASSTPGQDSYYGYTF.

The chain employs TRBV24-1 and TRBJ2-2; D may be TRBD1 (6 bases). The V end was cut by 9 bases, the J end by 4 bases, with 8 bases between. The germline V gene encodes CDR1 KGHDR and CDR2 SFDVKD. The length of the CDR3 is 12 residues. The CDR3 sequence: CATAGATGELFF. Here the CDR3 DNA reads TGTGCCACCGCAGGGGCCACCGGGGAGCTGTTTTTT.

The chain is built from TRBV6-5 and TRBJ1-1, with D uncertain. V was cut by 11 bases and J by 1 base, with 14 bases left in between. CDR3 length equals 13 residues. Germline V gene data show CDR1 as MNHEY and CDR2 as SVGAGI. CDR3: CASKVTENTEAFF. CDR3 sequence (DNA): TGTGCCTCAAAGGTCACAGAGAACACTGAAGCTTTCTTT.

This rearrangement joins TRBV6-2 or TRBV6-3 to TRBJ1-1, with 8 bases identical to TRBD1. Germline values: CDR1 MNHEY, CDR2 SVGEGT. This CDR3 is built from 13 residues. Trimming removed 5 bases from V and 7 bases from J; junction bases left unmatched: 6. The CDR3 nucleotides read TGTGCCAGCAGTCGGACAGGGAGGGGTGAAGCTTTCTTT. This encodes CASSRTGRGEAFF.

This clone has just one count. The genes are TRBV5-1 and TRBJ2-5; 7 positions agree with TRBD1. Germline loops: CDR1 SGHRS, CDR2 YFSETQ. The CDR3 has 14 residues. With V trimmed by 5 bases and J by 0 bases, 4 bases remained unmatched. The CDR3 protein is CASRTGVYQETQYF. In nucleotides, the CDR3 is TGCGCCAGCAGAACAGGGGTGTACCAAGAGACCCAGTACTTC. Looking up the rest from reference TRBV5-1 and TRBJ2-5 gives the full variable domain: KAGVTQTPRYLIKTRGQQVTLSCSPISGHRSVSWYQQTPGQGLQFLFEYFSETQRNKGNFPGRFSGRQFSNSRSEMNVSTLELGDSALYLCASRTGVYQETQYFGPGTRLLVL.

The gene calls are TRBV7-6 and TRBJ2-7; D remains unclear. V lost 4 bases and J lost 6, with 19 bases in between. The CDR3 loop spans 15 amino acids. The germline V gene encodes CDR1 SGHVS and CDR2 FNYEAQ. The CDR3 bases are TGTGCCAGCAGCTCTAATGTCGCGGTTTTAGGCGAGCAGTACTTC. It is translated as CASSSNVAVLGEQYF.

The V and J genes are TRBV5-4 and TRBJ2-7; D is possibly TRBD2 (6 bases). Trimming stripped 2 bases from V and 0 bases from J, with 12 bases between. The CDR3 is 15 amino acids. The germline V gene encodes CDR1 SGHNT and CDR2 YYREEE (reference sequence). CDR3 in amino acids: CASSLAGSSSYEQYF. CDR3 DNA sequence: TGTGCCAGCAGCTTAGCGGGTTCAAGCTCCTACGAGCAGTACTTC.

J is TRBJ2-7 and V is TRBV18, with D unclear. CDR1 and CDR2 from the germline V gene are KGHSH and LQKENI. The CDR3 covers 15 residues. V shed 4 bases and J shed 3 bases, with 16 bases lying between them. The CDR3 loop is CASSLAARSFYEQYF. The CDR3 coding sequence is TGTGCCAGCTCACTTGCGGCGCGGAGTTTCTACGAGCAGTACTTC.

This chain links TRBV6-4 with TRBJ2-5, with D possibly being TRBD2 (5 bases). CDR1 and CDR2 (germline): MRHNA, SNTAGT. V dropped 5 bases and J dropped 5 bases, with 15 bases sitting between them. This CDR3 region has 14 residues. In nucleotides, the CDR3 is TGTGCCAGCAGTCCTAGTCCCCGCGGGGAGACCCAGTACTTC. Its protein product is CASSPSPRGETQYF.

The CDR3: CASSPGFTEAFF. Here the CDR3 DNA reads TGTGCCAGCAGCCCCGGTTTCACTGAAGCTTTCTTT. This sequence joins TRBV5-8 and TRBJ1-1; D remains unclear. The length of the CDR3 is 12 residues. V lost 4 bases and J lost 4, with 8 bases in between. Looked up from germline, CDR1 is SGHTS and CDR2 is YDEGEE.

The chain couples TRBV7-2 to TRBJ2-1, with D perhaps TRBD2 (6 bases). Per the germline V gene, CDR1 is SGHTA and CDR2 is FQGNSA. The CDR3 spans 13 residues. Trimming left V 8 bases short and J 7 bases short, with 15 bases between. The CDR3 region has the DNA TGTGCCAGCTTGACGGGAGTGGGAAATGAGCAGTTCTTC. It specifies CASLTGVGNEQFF.

The chain employs TRBV24-1 and TRBJ2-2; maybe TRBD1 (7 bases). V was trimmed by 3 bases and J by 1 base, leaving 11 bases between them. Germline CDR1 reads KGHDR; CDR2 reads SFDVKD. The CDR3 is 16 amino acids. The CDR3 here is CATSDRQGGNTGELFF. CDR3 sequence (DNA): TGTGCCACCAGTGATCGACAGGGAGGGAACACCGGGGAGCTGTTTTTT.